Listed here are 17 T cell receptor beta chains from one sample, sequenced in a study of beta chain features in type 1 diabetes. Their antigens remain unidentified. Every isolated RNA sample was fully reverse transcribed, so sequencing captured expressed TCRB transcripts. The repertoire was sequenced with immunoSEQ multiplex PCR; TCRdb's copy has only in-frame clones and lacks some. The sample includes about 400,000 clones, around 12% of them seen just once. Overall study findings and caveats: Shortening that was moderate but significant affected the TCRB CDR3s of Type 1 diabetes patients in all four CD4+ subsets.

The material sequenced was naive CD4+ T cells from blood. The source is a young woman with type 1 diabetes.

The J gene is TRBJ2-1, the V gene TRBV6-5; a possible D gene is TRBD2 (5 bases). In germline, CDR1 is MNHEY, CDR2 SVGAGI. The CDR3 is made up of 14 amino acids. Trimming left V 5 bases short and J 8 bases short, with 16 bases between. This chain's CDR3 is CASSAVHRRDEQFF. In DNA, the CDR3 is TGTGCCAGCAGTGCAGTGCACCGGCGGGATGAGCAGTTCTTC.

This clone has more than one count but fewer than ten. The rearrangement uses TRBV7-9 and TRBJ2-5; D not resolved. Germline V gene sequence: CDR1 SEHNR, CDR2 FQNEAQ (reference sequence). CDR3 length: 12 residues. The V and J ends lost 8 bases and 3 bases respectively, with 10 bases between them. CDR3 region: CASRDWEETQYF. The CDR3 bases are TGTGCCAGCCGAGACTGGGAAGAGACCCAGTACTTC. Drawing the rest from reference TRBV7-9 and TRBJ2-5, the complete variable domain is DTGVSQNPRHKITKRGQNVTFRCDPISEHNRLYWYRQTLGQGPEFLTYFQNEAQLEKSRLLSDRFSAERPKGSFSTLEIQRTEQGDSAMYLCASRDWEETQYFGPGTRLLVL.

The gene calls are TRBV14 and TRBJ1-2, with 9 bases that match TRBD1. CDR1 and CDR2 from the germline V gene are SGHDN and FVKESK. J was trimmed by 12 bases and V by 0 bases; bases with no gene match: 5. The CDR3 runs to 13 residues. The CDR3 sequence: CASSQEQQGAHTF. The DNA for the CDR3 is TGTGCCAGCAGCCAAGAACAACAGGGGGCACACACCTTC.

The chain carries TRBV6-5 and TRBJ2-7; 7 positions agree with TRBD1. Germline CDR1 and CDR2: MNHEY and SVGAGI. V lost 5 bases and J lost 5; bases outside the gene matches: 12. The CDR3 is 15 residues long. The CDR3 reads CASSPTTGSRHEQYF. The CDR3 nucleotides are TGTGCCAGCAGTCCTACGACAGGGAGTCGCCACGAGCAGTACTTC.

The J gene is TRBJ1-1, the V gene TRBV15, with D hard to call. The CDR3 has 12 residues. Trimming left V 0 bases short and J 6 bases short, with 5 bases between. Germline-derived CDR1 and CDR2 are LNHNV and YYDKDF (reference sequence). CDR3 residues: CATSRERSEAFF. The CDR3 DNA reads as TGTGCCACCAGCAGAGAGAGATCTGAAGCTTTCTTT.

Only a few counts were recorded for this clone. The V call is TRBV7-8, the J call TRBJ1-1; D is unresolved. From germline, CDR1 is SGHVS and CDR2 FQNEAQ. CDR3 length: 15 amino acids. With 1 base removed from V and 2 bases from J, the gap between germline ends came to 11 bases. This CDR3 is CASSLEAGFNTEAFF. The CDR3 nucleotides are TGTGCCAGCAGCTTAGAGGCGGGATTTAACACTGAAGCTTTCTTT.

The gene calls are TRBV19 and TRBJ1-5, with D tentatively TRBD1 (5 bases). The CDR3 spans 17 residues. Germline V gene data show CDR1 as LNHDA and CDR2 as SQIVND (reference sequence). V lost 7 bases, J lost 2 bases, and 21 bases lay in between. The CDR3 coding sequence is TGTGCCAGTACCCCCTATCGCATAAGGGGTGGCAATCAGCCCCAGCATTTT. Translation: CASTPYRIRGGNQPQHF.

This clone was observed a handful of times. This chain links TRBV28 with TRBJ1-2, with D unresolved. The CDR3 has 15 amino acids. Germline CDR1 is MDHEN and CDR2 is SYDVKM. V was trimmed by 5 bases and J by 8 bases, leaving 21 bases between them. The CDR3 protein is CASSEPTRAAVGYTF. The CDR3 region has the DNA TGTGCCAGCAGTGAACCGACACGAGCGGCGGTGGGCTACACCTTC.

This clone was detected only a few times. CDR3 in DNA: TGTGCCAGCATTTCCGGGACAGCAGCCCAAGAGACCCAGTACTTC. This translates into CASISGTAAQETQYF. The chain employs TRBV21-1 and TRBJ2-5; the D call TRBD1 from the table was never checked on the DNA. TRBV21-1 is annotated as a pseudogene. The CDR3 has 15 residues.

The chain has TRBV7-9 and TRBJ2-2; D is uncertain. The CDR3 has 18 residues. The germline gives CDR1 SEHNR, CDR2 FQNEAQ (reference sequence). V was trimmed by 5 bases and J by 5 bases, leaving 24 bases between them. CDR3 amino acids: CASSHYALGELWTGELFF. The CDR3 DNA is TGTGCCAGCAGCCATTACGCGTTGGGCGAACTCTGGACCGGGGAGCTGTTTTTT. The full variable domain, rest sourced from reference TRBV7-9 and TRBJ2-2, is DTGVSQNPRHKITKRGQNVTFRCDPISEHNRLYWYRQTLGQGPEFLTYFQNEAQLEKSRLLSDRFSAERPKGSFSTLEIQRTEQGDSAMYLCASSHYALGELWTGELFFGEGSRLTVL.

V is TRBV14 and J is TRBJ2-1, with D possibly matching TRBD2 (6 bases). The CDR3 spans 17 residues. CDR1 and CDR2 (germline): SGHDN, FVKESK. The V gene lost 4 bases and the J gene lost 1 base, with 17 bases spanning the gap. DNA for the CDR3: TGTGCCAGCAGCCCCACATATTGGGGGGAATCCTACAATGAGCAGTTCTTC. Translation gives CASSPTYWGESYNEQFF.

This clone was found a few times. The chain couples TRBV30 to TRBJ2-7; D is unclear. The CDR3 runs 13 residues. CDR1 GTSNPN and CDR2 SVGIG come from the germline V gene (reference sequence). V lost 2 bases, J lost 3 bases, and 11 bases lay in between. Here the CDR3 reads CAWSPLLGYEQYF. The CDR3 DNA follows: TGTGCCTGGAGTCCCCTTCTAGGCTACGAGCAGTACTTC.

This clone has more than one count but fewer than ten. The rearrangement uses TRBV30 and TRBJ1-1; maybe TRBD1 (5 bases). The germline V gene has CDR1 GTSNPN and CDR2 SVGIG (reference sequence). V lost 2 bases to trimming and J lost 5 bases, with 12 bases between them. The CDR3 sequence is 13 residues long. The CDR3 region is CAWSFDSRTEAFF. CDR3 DNA: TGTGCCTGGAGTTTTGACAGCAGAACTGAAGCTTTCTTT. Filled out from reference TRBV30 and TRBJ1-1, the complete variable domain reads SQTIHQWPATLVQPVGSPLSLECTVEGTSNPNLYWYRQAAGRGLQLLFYSVGIGQISSEVPQNLSASRPQDRQFILSSKKLLLSDSGFYLCAWSFDSRTEAFFGQGTRLTVV.

The chain employs TRBV5-6 and TRBJ1-2, with 7 bases identical to TRBD1. J gave up 6 bases and V 4 bases, and 6 bases lay outside the gene matches. The CDR3 length is 13 residues. CDR1 SGHDT and CDR2 YYEEEE come from the germline V gene. CDR3 sequence reads: CASSVQGMNGYTF. DNA for the CDR3: TGTGCCAGCAGCGTACAGGGGATGAATGGCTACACCTTC.

This clone appeared a few times. V usage is TRBV30 and J usage is TRBJ2-7; D possibly corresponds to TRBD2 (6 bases). The V gene lost 0 bases and the J gene lost 2 bases, with 14 bases spanning the gap. CDR3 size: 15 residues. Germline V gene lookup returns CDR1 GTSNPN and CDR2 SVGIG (reference sequence). The CDR3 sequence: CAWSVGSGPTYEQYF. The CDR3 DNA is TGTGCCTGGAGTGTAGGGAGCGGGCCTACCTACGAGCAGTACTTC.

This clone was observed a few times. The chain links TRBV2 to TRBJ2-6, with TRBD1 identical over 8 bases. The CDR3 contains 17 residues. Looked up from germline, CDR1 is SNHLY and CDR2 is FYNNEI. V shed 10 bases and J 0 bases; nucleotides not matched to a gene: 11. This CDR3 is CATGRDRLSSGANVLTF. DNA of the CDR3: TGTGCCACCGGCCGGGACAGGCTTAGCTCTGGGGCCAACGTCCTGACTTTC.

The genes are TRBV28 and TRBJ2-7; D is uncertain. Trimming stripped 3 bases from V and 6 bases from J, with 9 bases between. CDR3 size: 12 residues. Per the germline V gene, CDR1 is MDHEN and CDR2 is SYDVKM. CDR3 in amino acids: CASSFSVGEQYF. CDR3 bases: TGTGCCAGCAGTTTCTCAGTTGGCGAGCAGTACTTC.